The 21 T cell receptor beta chains in this list originate from one sample, sequenced in a study of blood T cell repertoires in COVID-19. The protocol was immunoSEQ multiplex PCR, while the TCRdb copy is restricted to in-frame clones and leaves out a portion. The sample includes some 250,000 clones, 82% of them seen just once. The source material was PBMCs or T cells enriched from blood (not recorded which). The source of these receptors is a man aged 35 to 55 who had recovered from COVID-19.

About this clone: Other DNA sequences in this specimen translate into the identical CDR3. J is TRBJ2-7 and V is TRBV27; TRBD1 might be the D (5 bases). V was pared by 3 bases and J by 0 bases, with 9 bases between. CDR3 length: 14 amino acids. Germline values: CDR1 MNHEY, CDR2 SMNVEV (reference sequence). The CDR3 region is CASSLTALSYEQYF. The CDR3 DNA reads as TGTGCCAGCAGTTTGACAGCGCTCTCCTACGAGCAGTACTTC.

The gene calls are TRBV9 and TRBJ1-4; weak D call: TRBD1 (5 bases). Trimming cost V 4 bases and J 3 bases, with 13 bases left between them. The CDR3 length is 15 residues. Germline assignment: CDR1 SGDLS and CDR2 YYNGEE. CDR3 in DNA: TGTGCCAGCAGCTTTTCAGGGTCAGCTAATGAAAAACTGTTTTTT. The encoded protein is CASSFSGSANEKLFF.

The chain couples TRBV9 to TRBJ1-1; D call uncertain. Trimming removed 2 bases from V and 5 bases from J, with 10 bases in between. Germline V CDR1 and CDR2: SGDLS, YYNGEE. The CDR3 covers 13 residues. DNA of the CDR3: TGTGCCAGCAGCGTGGAGGTGGCAACTGAAGCTTTCTTT. It is translated as CASSVEVATEAFF. Full variable domain (missing parts from reference TRBV9 and TRBJ1-1): DSGVTQTPKHLITATGQRVTLRCSPRSGDLSVYWYQQSLDQGLQFLIQYYNGEERAKGNILERFSAQQFPDLHSELNLSSLELGDSALYFCASSVEVATEAFFGQGTRLTVV.

The V call is TRBV7-6, the J call TRBJ2-2; D perhaps matches TRBD1 (6 bases). Germline lookup yields CDR1 SGHVS and CDR2 FNYEAQ. The CDR3 runs to 15 residues. Trimming took 5 bases from V and 2 from J, leaving 12 bases between them. The CDR3 here is CASSPGTLNTGELFF. The DNA for the CDR3 is TGTGCCAGCAGCCCCGGGACACTCAACACCGGGGAGCTGTTTTTT.

This rearrangement joins TRBV6-5 to TRBJ2-5, with 8 nucleotides matching TRBD1. V dropped 8 bases and J dropped 3; count of bases not matched to a gene: 8. Looked up from germline, CDR1 is MNHEY and CDR2 is SVGAGI. The CDR3 sequence is 14 residues long. CDR3 bases: TGTGCCAGCGGTCCGGGACAGGTTAAAGAGACCCAGTACTTC. Translated, it gives CASGPGQVKETQYF.

The V call is TRBV6-5, the J call TRBJ1-2; possible D gene TRBD1, 5 bases. The germline gives CDR1 MNHEY, CDR2 SVGAGI. The CDR3 is made up of 14 amino acids. With 5 bases removed from V and 0 bases from J, the gap between germline ends came to 10 bases. The CDR3 protein is CASSRTLTNYGYTF. The CDR3 nucleotides read TGTGCCAGCAGTAGGACACTCACTAACTATGGCTACACCTTC.

This chain links TRBV24-1 with TRBJ2-1, with 7 bases aligning to TRBD1. V lost 4 bases to trimming and J lost 9 bases; unmatched junction nucleotides: 14. The germline V gene has CDR1 KGHDR and CDR2 SFDVKD. The CDR3 sequence is 16 residues long. This CDR3 reads CATSEEGAQSKGEQFF. Here the CDR3 DNA reads TGTGCCACCAGTGAAGAGGGGGCGCAGTCTAAGGGTGAGCAGTTCTTC.

This clone was seen a few times. The CDR3 loop reads CASRPTGAGGKLFF. CDR3 in DNA: TGTGCCAGCAGACCGACAGGGGCCGGTGGGAAACTGTTTTTT. The chain couples TRBV27 to TRBJ1-4, with 8 bases matching TRBD1. The CDR3 is 14 amino acids. After removal of 6 bases from V and 11 bases from J, the junction contained 11 bases not matched to a gene. Germline CDR1 is MNHEY and CDR2 is SMNVEV (reference sequence).

The chain has TRBV5-8 and TRBJ2-7; 9 nucleotides match TRBD1. Germline V lookup: CDR1 SGHTS, CDR2 YDEGEE. The CDR3 has 15 amino acids. The junction had 14 bases not matched to a gene; V was cut back by 6 bases and J by 7 bases. Written as DNA, the CDR3 is TGTGCCAGCACCTCCGGGACAGGGAGGTTTGGGGAGCAGTACTTC. This codes for CASTSGTGRFGEQYF.

The chain combines TRBV21-1 with TRBJ1-3; the DNA was not used to check the table's D call, TRBD1. TRBV21-1 counts as a pseudogene. The CDR3 is 12 amino acids. As DNA, the CDR3 is TGTGCCAGCAGCAAAGTTTGCGGACAGGCTAATTTT. As protein: CASSKVCGQANF.

The V gene is TRBV19, the J gene TRBJ1-1; D gene unclear. Trimming took 9 bases from V and 3 from J, leaving 14 bases between them. The germline V gene encodes CDR1 LNHDA and CDR2 SQIVND (reference sequence). CDR3 length: 13 residues. CDR3 sequence: CASMSTGYTEAFF. The CDR3, as DNA: TGTGCCAGCATGTCGACGGGGTACACTGAAGCTTTCTTT. The full variable domain, with the rest looked up from reference TRBV19 and TRBJ1-1, is DGGITQSPKYLFRKEGQNVTLSCEQNLNHDAMYWYRQDPGQGLRLIYYSQIVNDFQKGDIAEGYSVSREKKESFPLTVTSAQKNPTAFYLCASMSTGYTEAFFGQGTRLTVV.

This clone was detected once. The chain combines TRBV2 with TRBJ2-3; 9 bases fit TRBD2. Germline V CDR1 and CDR2: SNHLY, FYNNEI. With 3 bases clipped from V and 4 bases from J, the junction kept 2 bases outside the gene matches. This CDR3 spans 14 amino acids. CDR3 in DNA: TGTGCCAGCAGTGAGCGGGAGGGCCCAGATACGCAGTATTTT. Amino acid sequence: CASSEREGPDTQYF. The full variable domain, with the rest looked up from reference TRBV2 and TRBJ2-3, is EPEVTQTPSHQVTQMGQEVILRCVPISNHLYFYWYRQILGQKVEFLVSFYNNEISEKSEIFDDQFSVERPDGSNFTLKIRSTKLEDSAMYFCASSEREGPDTQYFGPGTRLTVL.

This chain connects TRBV7-9 to TRBJ2-3, with TRBD2 matching 10 bases. This CDR3 spans 16 amino acids. Trimming at V came to 5 bases and at J to 0 bases, leaving 5 bases not matched to a gene. Germline V gene lookup returns CDR1 SEHNR and CDR2 FQNEAQ (reference sequence). In DNA form, the CDR3 reads TGTGCCAGCAGCACCGGGACTAGCGTTAGCACAGATACGCAGTATTTT. This codes for CASSTGTSVSTDTQYF. Supplemented by reference TRBV7-9 and TRBJ2-3, the full variable domain reads DTGVSQNPRHKITKRGQNVTFRCDPISEHNRLYWYRQTLGQGPEFLTYFQNEAQLEKSRLLSDRFSAERPKGSFSTLEIQRTEQGDSAMYLCASSTGTSVSTDTQYFGPGTRLTVL.

The chain employs TRBV5-6 and TRBJ1-1; TRBD1 matches at 7 bases. There are 17 residues in the CDR3. From germline, CDR1 is SGHDT and CDR2 YYEEEE. V gave up 0 bases and J gave up 6 bases; unmatched junction bases: 14. The CDR3 here is CASSLVGQQGILAEAFF. CDR3 bases: TGTGCCAGCAGCTTGGTGGGACAACAGGGGATTTTGGCTGAAGCTTTCTTT.

This chain uses TRBV12-3 or TRBV12-4 with TRBJ1-5; possibly TRBD1 for D (6 bases). The length of the CDR3 is 12 residues. Trimming removed 5 bases at V and 7 bases at J, with 9 bases between. The CDR3 is CASSRGGQPQHF. CDR3 nucleotide sequence: TGTGCCAGCAGTAGGGGGGGGCAGCCCCAGCATTTT.

V gene TRBV7-8 combines with J gene TRBJ2-1; the D gene is possibly TRBD1 (5 bases). V was trimmed by 1 base and J by 9 bases, leaving 10 bases between them. The CDR3 is 13 residues long. Germline V gene sequence: CDR1 SGHVS, CDR2 FQNEAQ. CDR3 DNA: TGTGCCAGCAGCTTAGAGGGGATGGGTGAGCAGTTCTTC. It specifies CASSLEGMGEQFF.

The chain is built from TRBV2 and TRBJ2-7; maybe TRBD1 (6 bases). V gave up 8 bases and J gave up 6 bases, with 14 bases separating them. CDR3 length: 12 amino acids. Germline assignment: CDR1 SNHLY and CDR2 FYNNEI. CDR3 nucleotides: TGTGCCAGCGGTGGAACAGGGTCCGAGCAGTACTTC. Protein product: CASGGTGSEQYF.

The CDR3 sequence is CASSYRRGGSGYTF. As DNA, the CDR3 is TGTGCCAGCAGTTACCGAAGGGGGGGGAGCGGCTACACCTTC. The rearrangement uses TRBV6-5 and TRBJ1-2; tentative D call: TRBD1 (6 bases). Trimming took 2 bases from V and 8 from J, leaving 15 bases between them. This CDR3 region has 14 residues. Germline V gene sequence: CDR1 MNHEY, CDR2 SVGAGI.

This chain uses TRBV7-8 with TRBJ1-1; D might be TRBD1 (6 bases). V was clipped by 5 bases and J by 6 bases, with 22 bases between them. The germline gives CDR1 SGHVS, CDR2 FQNEAQ. The CDR3 has 16 amino acids. CDR3: CASSPHRVKGEAEAFF. Here the CDR3 DNA reads TGTGCCAGCAGCCCCCACAGGGTGAAAGGTGAGGCTGAAGCTTTCTTT.

The chain combines TRBV21-1 with TRBJ2-1; the table's D call TRBD1 went unverified against the DNA. TRBV21-1 is an annotated pseudogene. The CDR3 contains 18 residues. The CDR3 here is CASSLPSRTGDSYNEQFF. The CDR3 bases are TGTGCCAGCAGCCTTCCATCCCGGACAGGGGATTCCTACAATGAGCAGTTCTTC.

This clone appeared a single time. This sequence joins TRBV7-2 and TRBJ2-5, with TRBD2 identical over 12 bases. Trimming removed 3 bases from V and 4 bases from J; junction bases left unmatched: 6. This CDR3 is built from 16 residues. Per germline, CDR1 SGHTA and CDR2 FQGNSA. The CDR3 DNA sequence: TGTGCCAGCAGCTTCGGACTAGCGGGGTACCCAGAGACCCAGTACTTC. It yields the protein CASSFGLAGYPETQYF.